Listed here is a single TCR beta chain. This specimen belongs to a study of OX40 agonist ivuxolimab in advanced cancers. With V trimmed by 4 bases and J by 0 bases, 7 bases remained unmatched. Germline loops: CDR1 MRHNA, CDR2 SNTAGT. This CDR3 contains 16 residues. The assay was immunoSEQ multiplex PCR, and TCRdb's table has in-frame clones only and misses some. The sample includes about 53,000 clones, approximately 81% seen only once; the top ten take around 4.6%. The receptor was isolated from an adult with an advanced solid tumor such as melanoma, head and neck, liver or kidney cancer. The material was CD4+ or CD8+ T cells sorted from blood, obtained in a trial of the OX40 agonist ivuxolimab. The V and J genes are TRBV6-4 and TRBJ2-3; 7 nucleotides align to TRBD2. CDR3 nucleotides: TGTGCCAGCAGTGGGACCGGGACTACCAGCACAGATACGCAGTATTTT. Protein: CASSGTGTTSTDTQYF.